This TCR beta chain is drawn from a study of T cells after yellow fever vaccination. Comment on this clonotype: Its antigen is unknown.

General observations from the study: Though weaker, the secondary response peaked faster, on day 5 versus 15. Post-booster reappearance was seen for most primary-vaccination clones (around 97% CD4, 88% CD8).

TCRdb re-called the 5' RACE reads through MiXCR, storing one row per CDR3 protein. The table lists 320,000 or so distinct CDR3 sequences, roughly 7.5% of them singletons. The CDR3 is made up of 14 amino acids. The V gene's germline CDR1 is DFQATT and CDR2 SNEGSKA (reference sequence). V lost 4 bases to trimming and J lost 5 bases; unmatched junction nucleotides: 10. The clonotype originates from a man aged 18 to 30 who received the YFV17D yellow fever vaccine. The chain joins TRBV20-1 to TRBJ2-5; TRBD2 aligns across 7 bases. Sequenced here: PBMCs, sampled about 49 days after the first yellow fever vaccination. The CDR3 is CSANPSGGRETQYF. CDR3 nucleotide sequence: TGCAGTGCTAACCCCTCGGGGGGTCGGGAGACCCAGTACTTC.